This T cell receptor (beta chain) was captured in a study of technical replicates of blood from a few donors (dated 2017 in TCRdb). In the case of this clone: It has no known antigen specificity. One base away there is no much larger clone; base qualities are not given.

Receptors were amplified or captured by the immunoSEQ multiplex PCR assay. Imported from immuneACCESS, the table was reduced by TCRdb to in-frame sequences with V and J called. These copies leave out some clones; in studies compared against another copy, an unresolved V gene accounts for under half, and the cause of the remainder is not known. This sample gives about 94,000 clones in total; around 95% of them show up just once. The top ten clonotypes cover around 0.22% of the sample. The CDR3 runs 15 amino acids, cysteine and phenylalanine included. Of the read, only the CDR3 DNA is kept; its 45 bases are in frame from base 1. V is cut back by 6 bases and J by 2 bases, with 8 bases in the junction unmatched. Reading the germline V gene gives CDR1 SQVTM and CDR2 ANQGSEA.

This clonotype originated in a human donor in good health. The chain is made from TRBV29-1 and TRBJ2-5, and 11 bases in between align with TRBD1. Sequencing was carried out using T cells isolated from PBMCs. The CDR3 sequence is CSVDGQGAEQETQYF. The sequenced DNA: TGCAGCGTCGATGGACAGGGGGCTGAGCAAGAGACCCAGTACTTC.